The entry that follows covers one T cell receptor (beta chain) sequence. Germline V CDR1 and CDR2: KGHSH, LQKENI. V was pared by 3 bases and J by 0 bases, with 7 bases of the junction left unmatched. The CDR3 covers 18 residues. Authors' processing steps: Estimation of nucleated cell counts relied on the amplification of reference gene primers. Some clones are missing from TCRdb's copy, which holds only in-frame ones; the method was immunoSEQ multiplex PCR. The D gene and trimming were derived from the DNA, and the V and J assignments and clone size from that table. This repertoire shows under 200,000 clones, about 80% found once; its top ten account for 14%. The data are from a study of blood T cell repertoires in COVID-19.

This receptor was obtained from a man aged 30-40 years with active or convalescent COVID-19. Sequencing was done on a sample of peripheral blood. The chain joins TRBV18 to TRBJ2-6, with 8 bases lining up with TRBD1. For the CDR3, the DNA is TGTGCCAGCTCACCTAAGACAGGGGCGAGCTCTGGGGCCAACGTCCTGACTTTC. Translation gives CASSPKTGASSGANVLTF. The full variable domain, with the rest looked up from reference TRBV18 and TRBJ2-6, is NAGVMQNPRHLVRRRGQEARLRCSPMKGHSHVYWYRQLPEEGLKFMVYLQKENIIDESGMPKERFSAEFPKEGPSILRIQQVVRGDSAAYFCASSPKTGASSGANVLTFGAGSRLTVL.